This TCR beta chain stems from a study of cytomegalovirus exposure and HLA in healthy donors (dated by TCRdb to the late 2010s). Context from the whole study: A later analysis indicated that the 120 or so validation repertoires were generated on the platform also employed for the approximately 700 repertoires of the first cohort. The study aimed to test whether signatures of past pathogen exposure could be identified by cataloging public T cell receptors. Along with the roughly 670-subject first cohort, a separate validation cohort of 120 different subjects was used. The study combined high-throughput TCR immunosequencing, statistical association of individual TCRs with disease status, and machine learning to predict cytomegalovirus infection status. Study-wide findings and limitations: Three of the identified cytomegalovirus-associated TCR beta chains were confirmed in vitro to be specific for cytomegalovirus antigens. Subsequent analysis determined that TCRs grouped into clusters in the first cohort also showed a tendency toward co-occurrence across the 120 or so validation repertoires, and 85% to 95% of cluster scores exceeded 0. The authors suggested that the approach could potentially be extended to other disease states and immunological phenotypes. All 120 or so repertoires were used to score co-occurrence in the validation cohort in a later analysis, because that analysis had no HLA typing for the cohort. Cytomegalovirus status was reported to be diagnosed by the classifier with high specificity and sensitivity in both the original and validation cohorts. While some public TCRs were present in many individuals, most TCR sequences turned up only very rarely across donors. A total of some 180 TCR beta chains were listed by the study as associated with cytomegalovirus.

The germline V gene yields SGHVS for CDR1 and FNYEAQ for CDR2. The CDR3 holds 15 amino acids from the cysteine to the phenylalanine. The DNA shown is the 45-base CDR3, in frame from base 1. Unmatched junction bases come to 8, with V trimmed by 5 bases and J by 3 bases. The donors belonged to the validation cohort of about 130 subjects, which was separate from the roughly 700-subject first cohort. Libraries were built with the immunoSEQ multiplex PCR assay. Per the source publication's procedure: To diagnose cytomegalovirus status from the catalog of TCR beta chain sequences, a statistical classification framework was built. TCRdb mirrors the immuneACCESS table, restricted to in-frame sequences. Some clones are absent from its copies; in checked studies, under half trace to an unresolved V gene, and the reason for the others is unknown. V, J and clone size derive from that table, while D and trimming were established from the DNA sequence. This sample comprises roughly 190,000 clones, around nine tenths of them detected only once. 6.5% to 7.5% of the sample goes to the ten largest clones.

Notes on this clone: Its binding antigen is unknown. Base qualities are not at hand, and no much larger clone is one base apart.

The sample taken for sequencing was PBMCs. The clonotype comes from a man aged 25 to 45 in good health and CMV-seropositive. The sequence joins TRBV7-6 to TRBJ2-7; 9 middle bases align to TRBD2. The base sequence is TGTGCCAGCAGCCATTGGCGGGAGGGCTTCTACGAGCAGTACTTC. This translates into CASSHWREGFYEQYF.